Below, 10 T cell receptor beta chains from the same sample are listed, as sequenced in a study of cytomegalovirus exposure and HLA in healthy donors. Researchers ran the PCR with 60 Vbeta and 13 Jbeta primers. Only in-frame clones appear in the TCRdb table, and some are missing; sequencing was by immunoSEQ multiplex PCR. The sample has over 150,000 clones, 65% to 80% seen once. The material sequenced was PBMCs. The source is a woman aged 50 to 60 in good health and CMV-seropositive.

The gene calls are TRBV7-2 and TRBJ2-7; 12 bases line up with TRBD2. CDR3 length: 18 amino acids. The ends lost 5 bases at V and 4 bases at J; junction bases unmatched: 15. Germline V gene sequence: CDR1 SGHTA, CDR2 FQGNSA. The CDR3 loop reads CASSLNIGGTSGSYEQYF. CDR3 in DNA: TGTGCCAGCAGCCTCAACATTGGAGGGACTAGCGGGTCGTACGAGCAGTACTTC.

The rearrangement links TRBV7-9 to TRBJ1-1; possible D gene TRBD1, 5 bases. Trimming left V 1 base short and J 1 base short, with 10 bases between. The CDR3 consists of 15 residues. Germline V gene data show CDR1 as SEHNR and CDR2 as FQNEAQ (reference sequence). This chain's CDR3 is CASSLVGGSNTEAFF. CDR3 bases: TGTGCCAGCAGCTTAGTGGGGGGTTCGAACACTGAAGCTTTCTTT.

The chain combines TRBV11-3 with TRBJ2-2; D is perhaps TRBD2 (5 bases). The CDR3 length is 15 residues. Per the germline V gene, CDR1 is SGHNT and CDR2 is YENEEA. Between the trimmed V and J ends, which lost 4 bases and 6 bases, there was a span of 15 bases. CDR3 DNA sequence: TGTGCCAGCAGCTCTGGGTCTTCAGCGGCCGGGGAGCTGTTTTTT. Protein: CASSSGSSAAGELFF.

This clone was counted a few times. The chain links TRBV9 to TRBJ2-3; D is possibly TRBD1 (6 bases). The CDR3 is made up of 15 amino acids. With 5 bases removed from V and 6 bases from J, the gap between germline ends came to 19 bases. The germline V gene has CDR1 SGDLS and CDR2 YYNGEE. Written as DNA, the CDR3 is TGTGCCAGCAGTGCGACGGGGACACCGGCGGATACGCAGTATTTT. Its protein product is CASSATGTPADTQYF.

The V call is TRBV19, the J call TRBJ2-1; possibly TRBD1 for D (5 bases). The CDR3 runs to 13 residues. V was shortened by 6 bases and J by 5 bases, with 11 bases between the two germline ends. Germline V gene lookup returns CDR1 LNHDA and CDR2 SQIVND (reference sequence). The CDR3 reads CASSRQPDNEQFF. The CDR3 nucleotides are TGTGCCAGTAGCCGACAGCCAGACAATGAGCAGTTCTTC.

This chain joins TRBV4-2 and TRBJ1-1; TRBD1 aligns across 7 bases. The CDR3 has 18 amino acids. Trimming at V came to 5 bases and at J to 2 bases, leaving 17 bases not matched to a gene. Germline values: CDR1 LGHNA, CDR2 YNFKEQ. The CDR3 DNA is TGTGCCAGCAGCTTCTACCCCCCGGGGACAGTTACTAACACTGAAGCTTTCTTT. Protein: CASSFYPPGTVTNTEAFF.

The V call is TRBV9, the J call TRBJ2-1, with 10 nucleotides matching TRBD2. Germline trimming cut 1 base from V and 0 bases from J; bases unmatched to any gene: 13. This CDR3 spans 20 amino acids. Germline V gene sequence: CDR1 SGDLS, CDR2 YYNGEE. For the CDR3, the DNA is TGTGCCAGCAGCGTAAGAGCGACTAGCGGGTCCAGTATCTCCTACAATGAGCAGTTCTTC. Translated, it gives CASSVRATSGSSISYNEQFF.

The chain recombines TRBV28 with TRBJ1-4, with D possibly being TRBD1 (5 bases). Trimming removed 5 bases at V and 9 bases at J, with 16 bases between. This CDR3 has 14 residues. CDR1 is MDHEN, CDR2 SYDVKM, per germline. The CDR3 coding sequence is TGTGCCAGCAGTCAGCGCGGGGCTTCAAAAAAACTGTTTTTT. Amino acids: CASSQRGASKKLFF.

The chain carries TRBV30 and TRBJ1-2; D may be TRBD1 (6 bases). Looked up from germline, CDR1 is GTSNPN and CDR2 is SVGIG (reference sequence). This CDR3 has 12 amino acids. V lost 2 bases, J lost 4 bases, and 8 bases lay in between. The CDR3 protein is CAWSQGTYGYTF. DNA for the CDR3: TGTGCCTGGAGTCAGGGGACCTATGGCTACACCTTC.

The chain links TRBV15 to TRBJ2-3; 7 bases align to TRBD2. CDR1 LNHNV and CDR2 YYDKDF come from the germline V gene (reference sequence). This CDR3 region has 14 residues. V lost 2 bases to trimming and J lost 8 bases; unmatched junction nucleotides: 7. The CDR3 here is CATSRPISGGTQYF. DNA of the CDR3: TGTGCCACCAGCAGACCGATTTCGGGAGGTACGCAGTATTTT.